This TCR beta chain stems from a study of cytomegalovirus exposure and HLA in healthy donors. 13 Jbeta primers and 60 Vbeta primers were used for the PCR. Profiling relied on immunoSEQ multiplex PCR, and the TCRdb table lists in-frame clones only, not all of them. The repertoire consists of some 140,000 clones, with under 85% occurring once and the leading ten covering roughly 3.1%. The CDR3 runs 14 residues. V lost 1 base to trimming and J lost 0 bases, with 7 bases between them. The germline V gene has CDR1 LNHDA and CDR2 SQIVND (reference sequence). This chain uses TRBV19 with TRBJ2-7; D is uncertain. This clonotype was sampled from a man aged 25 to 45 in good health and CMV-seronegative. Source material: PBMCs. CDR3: CASSIVGVSYEQYF. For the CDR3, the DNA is TGTGCCAGTAGTATAGTAGGAGTCTCCTACGAGCAGTACTTC.